Listed here are 32 T cell receptor beta chains from one sample, sequenced in a study of OX40 agonist ivuxolimab in advanced cancers. Repertoires were generated with immunoSEQ multiplex PCR, while TCRdb's copy carries only in-frame clones and drops some. Of roughly 32,000 clones in the sample, around 81% were seen once. This sample comprised CD4+ or CD8+ T cells sorted from blood, obtained in a trial of the OX40 agonist ivuxolimab. These receptors were collected from an adult with an advanced solid tumor such as melanoma, head and neck, liver or kidney cancer.

The V and J genes are TRBV5-1 and TRBJ1-4, with 8 bases lining up with TRBD1. V gave up 0 bases and J gave up 6 bases; unmatched junction bases: 4. Germline V lookup: CDR1 SGHRS, CDR2 YFSETQ. This CDR3 comprises 15 residues. CDR3 DNA: TGCGCCAGCAGCTTGGCCCAGGGGGCGGATGAAAAACTGTTTTTT. Its translation: CASSLAQGADEKLFF.

This chain joins TRBV5-1 and TRBJ2-5; perhaps TRBD1 as D (6 bases). The V gene lost 2 bases and the J gene lost 2 bases, with 13 bases spanning the gap. This CDR3 is 15 amino acids long. CDR1 is SGHRS, CDR2 YFSETQ, per germline. In nucleotides, the CDR3 is TGCGCCAGCAGCTTAGGACAGCTCCTACAAGAGACCCAGTACTTC. Translated, it gives CASSLGQLLQETQYF.

The chain uses TRBV29-1 and TRBJ2-5; the match to TRBD2 covers 7 bases. The junction had 8 bases not matched to a gene; V was cut back by 0 bases and J by 7 bases. CDR1 is SQVTM and CDR2 is ANQGSEA in the germline V gene. CDR3 length equals 14 residues. The CDR3 sequence: CSVEDPGGLRTQYF. CDR3 in DNA: TGCAGCGTTGAAGATCCGGGGGGATTAAGGACCCAGTACTTC.

The V call is TRBV29-1, the J call TRBJ2-2, with TRBD2 matching 13 bases. This CDR3 has 14 amino acids. The J segment lost 4 bases and the V segment lost 7 bases, leaving 3 bases of the junction unmatched. Germline-derived CDR1 and CDR2 are SQVTM and ANQGSEA. CDR3 sequence: CSGRTSGGTGELFF. Here the CDR3 DNA reads TGCAGCGGACGGACTAGCGGGGGCACCGGGGAGCTGTTTTTT.

The chain couples TRBV7-9 to TRBJ1-2; TRBD1 matches at 8 bases. Germline trimming cut 5 bases from V and 1 base from J; bases unmatched to any gene: 6. The CDR3 sequence is 15 residues long. CDR1 SEHNR and CDR2 FQNEAQ come from the germline V gene (reference sequence). The CDR3 DNA follows: TGTGCCAGCAGCCTGTCCGGACAGGGTAACTATGGCTACACCTTC. As protein: CASSLSGQGNYGYTF.

The chain has TRBV18 and TRBJ2-1, with 7 bases identical to TRBD1. Germline CDR1 reads KGHSH; CDR2 reads LQKENI. The CDR3 consists of 17 residues. V gave up 1 base and J gave up 2 bases; unmatched junction bases: 8. The CDR3 nucleotides are TGTGCCAGCTCACCACTTCAAGGACAGGCCACCTACAATGAGCAGTTCTTC. Translated, it gives CASSPLQGQATYNEQFF.

The J gene is TRBJ2-1, the V gene TRBV7-9; 10 positions match TRBD2. CDR3 length: 15 residues. J gave up 9 bases and V 7 bases, and 12 bases lay outside the gene matches. In germline, CDR1 is SEHNR, CDR2 FQNEAQ (reference sequence). CDR3 in amino acids: CASIELAGHQGEQFF. The CDR3 region has the DNA TGTGCCAGCATCGAACTAGCGGGACATCAGGGTGAGCAGTTCTTC.

The rearrangement links TRBV28 to TRBJ2-3, with 7 nucleotides matching TRBD2. The germline V gene encodes CDR1 MDHEN and CDR2 SYDVKM. The J segment lost 1 base and the V segment lost 10 bases, leaving 8 bases of the junction unmatched. The CDR3 extends over 14 amino acids. In nucleotides, the CDR3 is TGTGCCACCAGGCGTCTAGCGGGCACAGATACGCAGTATTTT. Amino acid sequence: CATRRLAGTDTQYF.

This clone was seen a few times. The J gene is TRBJ1-5, the V gene TRBV19; 10 nucleotides line up with TRBD1. V gave up 5 bases and J gave up 3 bases; unmatched junction bases: 4. This CDR3 contains 15 residues. The germline V gene has CDR1 LNHDA and CDR2 SQIVND (reference sequence). The chain's CDR3 is CASSSTGGVNQPQHF. DNA of the CDR3: TGTGCCAGTAGTTCGACAGGGGGCGTCAATCAGCCCCAGCATTTT.

The J gene is TRBJ2-6, the V gene TRBV28; D gene unclear. The V end was cut by 3 bases, the J end by 2 bases, with 2 bases between. CDR3 size: 13 residues. Germline assignment: CDR1 MDHEN and CDR2 SYDVKM. This CDR3 is CASSFAGANVLTF. DNA of the CDR3: TGTGCCAGCAGTTTCGCTGGGGCCAACGTCCTGACTTTC.

The rearrangement uses TRBV30 and TRBJ1-5; no reliable D call. This CDR3 is 15 amino acids long. Trimming took off 5 bases at V and 1 base at J, with 15 bases between the two ends. Germline V gene sequence: CDR1 GTSNPN, CDR2 SVGIG (reference sequence). CDR3 loop: CAWPEGRRSNQPQHF. CDR3 sequence (DNA): TGTGCCTGGCCCGAAGGACGGAGAAGCAATCAGCCCCAGCATTTT.

The count of this clone is one. The CDR3 spells CASSLGAYEQYF. DNA for the CDR3: TGTGCCAGCAGCTTAGGGGCCTACGAGCAGTACTTC. J is TRBJ2-7 and V is TRBV11-2; D is unresolved. This CDR3 is built from 12 residues. The V end was cut by 1 base, the J end by 2 bases, with 3 bases between. Germline V gives CDR1 SGHAT, CDR2 FQNNGV.

The chain carries TRBV7-9 and TRBJ2-3; 9 bases align to TRBD1. The V gene end was trimmed by 1 base and the J gene end by 4 bases; junction bases not matched to a gene: 15. CDR1 is SEHNR and CDR2 is FQNEAQ in the germline V gene (reference sequence). This CDR3 has 19 amino acids. CDR3 region: CASSLVRGRTGASSDTQYF. Written as DNA, the CDR3 is TGTGCCAGCAGCTTAGTTCGGGGGCGGACAGGGGCATCGTCAGATACGCAGTATTTT. The complete variable domain, with remaining parts taken from reference TRBV7-9 and TRBJ2-3, reads DTGVSQNPRHKITKRGQNVTFRCDPISEHNRLYWYRQTLGQGPEFLTYFQNEAQLEKSRLLSDRFSAERPKGSFSTLEIQRTEQGDSAMYLCASSLVRGRTGASSDTQYFGPGTRLTVL.

The rearrangement links TRBV2 to TRBJ2-1, with D possibly TRBD2 on 6 matching bases. Deletions cut 7 bases from V and 7 bases from J, with 17 bases between. From germline, CDR1 is SNHLY and CDR2 FYNNEI. The CDR3 has 14 amino acids. CDR3 nucleotides: TGTGCCAGCATCCGGGACTCCGGGCGAAATGAGCAGTTCTTC. Its protein product is CASIRDSGRNEQFF.

The V call is TRBV9, the J call TRBJ1-1; 8 nucleotides match TRBD1. J gave up 11 bases and V 4 bases, and 13 bases lay outside the gene matches. The CDR3 sequence is 14 residues long. CDR1 is SGDLS and CDR2 is YYNGEE in the germline V gene. The DNA for the CDR3 is TGTGCCAGCAGCCTCCGGACAGGGAAAGTGGGTGCTTTCTTT. It translates to CASSLRTGKVGAFF.

CDR3 bases: TGTGCCAGAGGCAGGGGGGGACAAAAACTGTTTTTT. Translating it yields CARGRGGQKLFF. The chain links TRBV2 to TRBJ1-4; 7 bases line up with TRBD1. This CDR3 spans 12 amino acids. With 9 bases clipped from V and 9 bases from J, the junction kept 7 bases outside the gene matches. The germline V gene has CDR1 SNHLY and CDR2 FYNNEI.

The chain employs TRBV11-2 and TRBJ2-3, with D tentatively TRBD2 (6 bases). The germline gives CDR1 SGHAT, CDR2 FQNNGV. V lost 2 bases, J lost 4 bases, and 13 bases lay in between. This CDR3 comprises 15 residues. The chain's CDR3 is CASSLNPSEADTQYF. The CDR3 DNA reads TGTGCCAGCAGCTTAAATCCTAGCGAGGCAGATACGCAGTATTTT.

The rearrangement joins TRBV4-3 to TRBJ2-1; D could derive from TRBD1 or TRBD2 (5 bases each). With 4 bases removed from V and 9 bases from J, the gap between germline ends came to 16 bases. Germline CDR1 LGHNA, CDR2 YSLEER. This CDR3 is 14 amino acids long. CDR3 in amino acids: CASSPDVRGGEQFF. CDR3 DNA sequence: TGCGCCAGCAGCCCCGACGTCCGGGGCGGTGAGCAGTTCTTC.

The V call is TRBV30, the J call TRBJ2-7; the D is unclear. Trimming removed 0 bases at V and 4 bases at J, with 4 bases between. Per the germline V gene, CDR1 is GTSNPN and CDR2 is SVGIG (reference sequence). CDR3 size: 11 residues. The CDR3 spells CAWSVSYEQYF. The CDR3 nucleotides read TGTGCCTGGAGTGTCAGTTACGAGCAGTACTTC.

The chain is built from TRBV27 and TRBJ1-5; 9 positions match TRBD1. Germline V gene sequence: CDR1 MNHEY, CDR2 SMNVEV (reference sequence). This CDR3 is built from 12 residues. The junction had 3 bases not matched to a gene; V was cut back by 8 bases and J by 7 bases. DNA of the CDR3: TGTGCCAGCGGGGACAGGGACCAGCCCCAGCATTTT. This encodes CASGDRDQPQHF.

The chain combines TRBV21-1 with TRBJ2-2; the D call TRBD1 from the table was never checked on the DNA. TRBV21-1 is flagged as a pseudogene. The CDR3 consists of 13 residues. The CDR3 DNA reads TGTGCCAGCAGTCAAGGGGGCTCCGGGGAGCTGTTTTTT. Amino acids: CASSQGGSGELFF.

The chain employs TRBV2 and TRBJ1-5, with D possibly TRBD1 on 6 matching bases. From germline, CDR1 is SNHLY and CDR2 FYNNEI. CDR3 length: 16 residues. V dropped 5 bases and J dropped 2 bases, with 16 bases sitting between them. DNA of the CDR3: TGTGCCAGCAGTTTAATGGGGGCTGGCGGCAATCAGCCCCAGCATTTT. Encoded protein: CASSLMGAGGNQPQHF.

V and J are TRBV5-1 and TRBJ2-7; TRBD1 agrees at 8 bases. V lost 7 bases and J lost 3; bases outside the gene matches: 3. CDR3 size: 12 residues. Germline V gene sequence: CDR1 SGHRS, CDR2 YFSETQ. CDR3 sequence (DNA): TGCGCCAGCGGGACAGGCATCTACGAGCAGTACTTC. It codes for CASGTGIYEQYF. Complete variable domain (other parts from reference TRBV5-1 and TRBJ2-7): KAGVTQTPRYLIKTRGQQVTLSCSPISGHRSVSWYQQTPGQGLQFLFEYFSETQRNKGNFPGRFSGRQFSNSRSEMNVSTLELGDSALYLCASGTGIYEQYFGPGTRLTVT.

J is TRBJ2-1 and V is TRBV29-1, with TRBD2 matching over 7 bases. V was clipped by 3 bases and J by 9 bases; unmatched bases: 8. Germline V gives CDR1 SQVTM, CDR2 ANQGSEA. The CDR3 has 13 residues. The CDR3: CSVDWTSPSEQFF. Here the CDR3 DNA reads TGCAGCGTTGATTGGACTAGTCCTAGTGAGCAGTTCTTC.

The V gene is TRBV5-1, the J gene TRBJ1-1; D is possibly TRBD1 (5 bases). CDR1 and CDR2 (germline): SGHRS, YFSETQ. Trimming pared 1 base from V and 5 bases from J, leaving 15 bases between. The CDR3 extends over 15 amino acids. The chain's CDR3 is CASSLLGQGGTEAFF. In nucleotides, the CDR3 is TGCGCCAGCAGCTTGCTAGGGCAGGGCGGGACTGAAGCTTTCTTT.

The chain employs TRBV5-8 and TRBJ2-2; 11 bases fit TRBD1. The CDR3 is made up of 16 amino acids. V lost 4 bases and J lost 4; bases outside the gene matches: 6. Germline CDR1 and CDR2: SGHTS and YDEGEE. CDR3 coding DNA: TGTGCCAGCAGCACAGGGACAGGGGGTTTCACCGGGGAGCTGTTTTTT. It specifies CASSTGTGGFTGELFF.

The chain carries TRBV4-3 and TRBJ2-4, with D tentatively TRBD1 (5 bases). This CDR3 comprises 17 residues. Per germline, CDR1 LGHNA and CDR2 YSLEER. The germline V and J ends were trimmed by 0 bases and 0 bases, with 12 bases remaining between them. The CDR3 DNA follows: TGCGCCAGCAGCCAAGAACTACGCAGGGTAGCCAAAAACATTCAGTACTTC. Its protein product is CASSQELRRVAKNIQYF.

The DNA for the CDR3 is TGTGCCAGCACCTTGACTAGCGGACGCACAGATACGCAGTATTTT. It encodes CASTLTSGRTDTQYF. The rearrangement links TRBV11-2 to TRBJ2-3; 9 bases are a match to TRBD2. V lost 7 bases to trimming and J lost 1 base; unmatched junction nucleotides: 6. Germline CDR1 SGHAT, CDR2 FQNNGV. This CDR3 is 15 amino acids long.

The chain is built from TRBV27 and TRBJ2-3; 7 bases are a match to TRBD2. Trimming cost V 6 bases and J 1 base; bases outside gene matches: 13. Germline CDR1 is MNHEY and CDR2 is SMNVEV (reference sequence). The length of the CDR3 is 17 residues. The DNA for the CDR3 is TGTGCCAGCAGGGCCGCGGGGCGGGGGATGGGCACAGATACGCAGTATTTT. Amino acid sequence: CASRAAGRGMGTDTQYF.

This chain joins TRBV11-2 and TRBJ2-3; 9 nucleotides match TRBD2. The CDR3 runs to 16 residues. J gave up 6 bases and V 3 bases, and 10 bases lay outside the gene matches. Germline V gives CDR1 SGHAT, CDR2 FQNNGV. CDR3 residues: CASSFRLAGIVDTQYF. CDR3 DNA sequence: TGTGCCAGCAGCTTCAGGCTAGCGGGAATCGTGGATACGCAGTATTTT.

The chain is built from TRBV27 and TRBJ2-3, with 7 bases identical to TRBD1. V gave up 2 bases and J gave up 2 bases; unmatched junction bases: 7. Germline CDR1 and CDR2: MNHEY and SMNVEV (reference sequence). CDR3 length: 16 residues. The CDR3: CASSLPHRGYTDTQYF. The DNA of the CDR3 is TGTGCCAGCAGTTTACCCCACAGGGGCTACACAGATACGCAGTATTTT.

The gene calls are TRBV28 and TRBJ2-7, with 11 bases matching TRBD1. The V gene's germline CDR1 is MDHEN and CDR2 SYDVKM. The CDR3 is made up of 14 amino acids. V trimming: 6 bases; J trimming: 0 bases; junction bases outside the gene matches: 1. Here the CDR3 reads CASRGTGGSYEQYF. Written as DNA, the CDR3 is TGTGCCAGCAGGGGGACAGGGGGCTCCTACGAGCAGTACTTC. Complete variable domain (other parts from reference TRBV28 and TRBJ2-7): DVKVTQSSRYLVKRTGEKVFLECVQDMDHENMFWYRQDPGLGLRLIYFSYDVKMKEKGDIPEGYSVSREKKERFSLILESASTNQTSMYLCASRGTGGSYEQYFGPGTRLTVT.